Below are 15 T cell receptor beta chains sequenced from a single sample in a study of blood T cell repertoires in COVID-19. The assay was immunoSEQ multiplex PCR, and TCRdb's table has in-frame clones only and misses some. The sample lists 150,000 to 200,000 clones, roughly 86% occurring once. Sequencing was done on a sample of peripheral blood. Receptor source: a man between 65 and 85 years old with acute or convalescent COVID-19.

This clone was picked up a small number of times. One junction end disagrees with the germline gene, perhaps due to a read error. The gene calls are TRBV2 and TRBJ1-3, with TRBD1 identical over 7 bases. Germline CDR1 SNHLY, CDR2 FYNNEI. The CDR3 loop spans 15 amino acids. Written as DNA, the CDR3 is TGTGCCAGCAGGGAAGGGGGCGCCGCTGGAAACACCATATATTTT. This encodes CASREGGAAGNTIYF. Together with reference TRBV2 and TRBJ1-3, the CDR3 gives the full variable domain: EPEVTQTPSHQVTQMGQEVILRCVPISNHLYFYWYRQILGQKVEFLVSFYNNEISEKSEIFDDQFSVERPDGSNFTLKIRSTKLEDSAMYFCASREGGAAGNTIYFGEGSWLTVV.

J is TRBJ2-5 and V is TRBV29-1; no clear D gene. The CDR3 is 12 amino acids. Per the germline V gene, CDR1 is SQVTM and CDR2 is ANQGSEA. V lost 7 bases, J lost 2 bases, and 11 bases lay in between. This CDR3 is CSGGRRQETQYF. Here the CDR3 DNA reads TGCAGCGGTGGGCGTCGACAAGAGACCCAGTACTTC.

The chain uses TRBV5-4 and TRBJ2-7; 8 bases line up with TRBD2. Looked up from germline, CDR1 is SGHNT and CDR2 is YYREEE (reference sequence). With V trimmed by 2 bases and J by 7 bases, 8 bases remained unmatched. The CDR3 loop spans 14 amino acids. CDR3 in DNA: TGTGCCAGCAGCTTAGGCCGGGGACTAGGAGAGCAGTACTTC. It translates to CASSLGRGLGEQYF. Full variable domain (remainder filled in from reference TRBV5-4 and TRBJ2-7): ETGVTQSPTHLIKTRGQQVTLRCSSQSGHNTVSWYQQALGQGPQFIFQYYREEENGRGNFPPRFSGLQFPNYSSELNVNALELDDSALYLCASSLGRGLGEQYFGPGTRLTVT.

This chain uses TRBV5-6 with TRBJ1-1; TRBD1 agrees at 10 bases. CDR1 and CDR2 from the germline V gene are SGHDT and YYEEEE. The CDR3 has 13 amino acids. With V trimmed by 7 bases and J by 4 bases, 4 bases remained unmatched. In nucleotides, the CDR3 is TGTGCCAGCCGCGGGACAGGGGTCACTGAAGCTTTCTTT. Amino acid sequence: CASRGTGVTEAFF.

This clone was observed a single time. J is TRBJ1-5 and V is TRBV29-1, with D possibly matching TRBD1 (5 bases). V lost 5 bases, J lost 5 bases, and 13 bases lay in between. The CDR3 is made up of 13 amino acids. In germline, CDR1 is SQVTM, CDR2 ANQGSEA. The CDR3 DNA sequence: TGCAGCGTTTCCCCAGGGTGGGATCAGCCCCAGCATTTT. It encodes CSVSPGWDQPQHF.

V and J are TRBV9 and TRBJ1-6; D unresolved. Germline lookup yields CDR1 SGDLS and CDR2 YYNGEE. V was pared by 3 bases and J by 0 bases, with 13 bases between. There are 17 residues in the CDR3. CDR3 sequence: CASSAGIGRSYNSPLHF. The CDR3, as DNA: TGTGCCAGCAGCGCGGGAATAGGACGCTCCTATAATTCACCCCTCCACTTT. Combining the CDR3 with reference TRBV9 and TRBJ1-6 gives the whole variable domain DSGVTQTPKHLITATGQRVTLRCSPRSGDLSVYWYQQSLDQGLQFLIQYYNGEERAKGNILERFSAQQFPDLHSELNLSSLELGDSALYFCASSAGIGRSYNSPLHFGNGTRLTVT.

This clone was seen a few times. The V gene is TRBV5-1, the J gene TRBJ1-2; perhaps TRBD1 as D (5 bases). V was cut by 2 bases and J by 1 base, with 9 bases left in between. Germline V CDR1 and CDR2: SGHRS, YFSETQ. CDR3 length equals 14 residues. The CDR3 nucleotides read TGCGCCAGCAGCTTAACCGACAGTAACTATGGCTACACCTTC. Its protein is CASSLTDSNYGYTF.

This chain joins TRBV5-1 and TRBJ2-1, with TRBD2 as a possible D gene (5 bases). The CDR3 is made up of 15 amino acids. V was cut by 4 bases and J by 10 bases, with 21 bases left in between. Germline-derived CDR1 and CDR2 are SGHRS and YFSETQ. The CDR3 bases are TGCGCCAGCAGCCTGTTGAGCGGCGCACCGGGGGAGCAGTTCTTC. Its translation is CASSLLSGAPGEQFF.

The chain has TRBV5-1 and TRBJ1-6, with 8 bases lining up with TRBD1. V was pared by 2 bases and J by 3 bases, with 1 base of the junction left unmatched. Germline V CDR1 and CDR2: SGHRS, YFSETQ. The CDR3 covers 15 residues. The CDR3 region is CASSFTGGYNSPLHF. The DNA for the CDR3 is TGCGCCAGCAGCTTTACAGGGGGCTATAATTCACCCCTCCACTTT.

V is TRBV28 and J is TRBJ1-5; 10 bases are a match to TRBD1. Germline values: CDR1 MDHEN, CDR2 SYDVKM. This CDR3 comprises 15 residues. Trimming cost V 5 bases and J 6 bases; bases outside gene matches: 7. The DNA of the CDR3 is TGTGCCAGCAGTCGACCCGGGACAGGGGTTCAGCCCCAGCATTTT. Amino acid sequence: CASSRPGTGVQPQHF.

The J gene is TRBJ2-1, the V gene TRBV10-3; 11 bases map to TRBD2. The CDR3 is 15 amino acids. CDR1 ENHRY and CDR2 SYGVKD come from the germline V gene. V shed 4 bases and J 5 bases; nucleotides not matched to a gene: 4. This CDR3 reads CAISATSGSHNEQFF. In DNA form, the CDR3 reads TGTGCCATCAGTGCAACTAGCGGGAGTCACAATGAGCAGTTCTTC.

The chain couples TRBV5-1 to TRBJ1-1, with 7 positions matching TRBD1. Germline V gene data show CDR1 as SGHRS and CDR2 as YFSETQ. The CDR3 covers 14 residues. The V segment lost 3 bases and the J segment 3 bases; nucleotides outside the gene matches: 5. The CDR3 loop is CASSSNRGDTEAFF. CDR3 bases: TGCGCCAGCAGCTCCAACAGGGGAGACACTGAAGCTTTCTTT.

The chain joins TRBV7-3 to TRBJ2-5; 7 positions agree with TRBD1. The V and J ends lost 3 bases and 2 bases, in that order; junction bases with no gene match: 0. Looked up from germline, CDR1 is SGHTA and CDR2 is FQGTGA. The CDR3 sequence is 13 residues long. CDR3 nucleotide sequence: TGTGCCAGCAGCTTGGGACAGCAAGAGACCCAGTACTTC. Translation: CASSLGQQETQYF.

This CDR3 is CASSGTGSSGNTIYF. The DNA of the CDR3 is TGTGCCAGCAGCGGGACAGGGAGCTCTGGAAACACCATATATTTT. The V and J genes are TRBV5-6 and TRBJ1-3, with 9 bases fitting TRBD1. CDR1 is SGHDT, CDR2 YYEEEE, per germline. CDR3 length: 15 amino acids. Trimming cost V 4 bases and J 0 bases; bases outside gene matches: 2.

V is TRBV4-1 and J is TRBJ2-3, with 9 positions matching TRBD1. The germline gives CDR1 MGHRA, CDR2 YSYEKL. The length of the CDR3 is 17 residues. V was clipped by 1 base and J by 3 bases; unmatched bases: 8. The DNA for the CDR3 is TGCGCCAGCAGCCAAGCTTCCGGGACAGGGCTTACAGATACGCAGTATTTT. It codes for CASSQASGTGLTDTQYF.